These 18 T cell receptor beta chains share one sample of origin, sequenced in a study of T-cell memory formation after mild COVID-19. TCRdb re-analysed the 5' RACE reads in MiXCR, keeping a single row per CDR3 protein. The table records 50,000 or so distinct CDR3 sequences, 25% to 35% of them present only once. Sequenced: PBMCs or a T cell subset sorted from them (not recorded which). Receptors originate from a man between 18 and 35 years old who had mild COVID-19 (a few samples of this study predate the infection). Cell type and time point are not known.

The rearrangement joins TRBV29-1 to TRBJ2-3, with D unresolved. In germline, CDR1 is SQVTM, CDR2 ANQGSEA. CDR3 size: 12 residues. V lost 3 bases, J lost 2 bases, and 6 bases lay in between. Here the CDR3 DNA reads TGCAGCGTTGAGTTGGACACAGATACGCAGTATTTT. Protein product: CSVELDTDTQYF.

The rearrangement joins TRBV4-1 to TRBJ2-3; TRBD1 might be the D (5 bases). The V gene lost 4 bases and the J gene lost 5 bases, with 10 bases spanning the gap. The CDR3 contains 13 residues. The germline gives CDR1 MGHRA, CDR2 YSYEKL. The CDR3 DNA reads as TGCGCCAGCAGCCCCAGACAGCAAGATACGCAGTATTTT. It codes for CASSPRQQDTQYF.

V usage is TRBV6-5 and J usage is TRBJ1-5; D gene ambiguous. From germline, CDR1 is MNHEY and CDR2 SVGAGI. This CDR3 spans 15 amino acids. Deletions cut 6 bases from V and 1 base from J, with 13 bases between. The CDR3 spells CASSPVRASNQPQHF. CDR3 nucleotides: TGTGCCAGCAGCCCGGTCCGGGCGAGCAATCAGCCCCAGCATTTT.

This clonotype was recorded at least ten times. The chain couples TRBV5-1 to TRBJ2-1; 7 bases fit TRBD1. CDR1 and CDR2 (germline): SGHRS, YFSETQ. With V trimmed by 1 base and J by 0 bases, 4 bases remained unmatched. This CDR3 contains 16 residues. The CDR3 DNA follows: TGCGCCAGCAGCTTGCGCGAGGGGGCCTCCTACAATGAGCAGTTCTTC. It translates to CASSLREGASYNEQFF.

This clonotype occurred many times. J is TRBJ2-3 and V is TRBV7-2; D gene unclear. The CDR3 runs to 12 residues. The germline gives CDR1 SGHTA, CDR2 FQGNSA. Trimming took off 1 base at V and 4 bases at J, with 3 bases between the two ends. The CDR3 is CASSLGPDTQYF. CDR3 coding DNA: TGTGCCAGCAGCTTAGGTCCAGATACGCAGTATTTT.

The chain uses TRBV5-1 and TRBJ2-3; a possible D gene is TRBD1 (6 bases). Germline CDR1 SGHRS, CDR2 YFSETQ. Trimming shortened V by 1 base and J by 4 bases, and 10 bases separated the two germline ends. This CDR3 is 14 amino acids long. CDR3 residues: CASSLTGPPDTQYF. Here the CDR3 DNA reads TGCGCCAGCAGCTTGACAGGGCCCCCAGATACGCAGTATTTT.

V and J are TRBV5-1 and TRBJ1-1, with 11 bases that match TRBD1. This CDR3 has 15 amino acids. Germline assignment: CDR1 SGHRS and CDR2 YFSETQ. After removal of 3 bases from V and 2 bases from J, the junction contained 3 bases not matched to a gene. CDR3 DNA sequence: TGCGCCAGCAGCTATGGACAGGGGGCTAACACTGAAGCTTTCTTT. Encoded protein: CASSYGQGANTEAFF.

This sequence joins TRBV11-2 and TRBJ1-2, with D possibly TRBD1 on 6 matching bases. Germline assignment: CDR1 SGHAT and CDR2 FQNNGV. V lost 3 bases and J 5 bases, leaving 16 bases between the germline ends. This CDR3 has 15 residues. CDR3 DNA: TGTGCCAGCAGCTTGATTGATGCAGGGGCTTATGGCTACACCTTC. This codes for CASSLIDAGAYGYTF.

The chain has TRBV14 and TRBJ1-2; TRBD1 might be the D (6 bases). Germline V gene data show CDR1 as SGHDN and CDR2 as FVKESK. The V end lost 4 bases, the J end lost 5 bases, and 14 bases lay between the germline ends. The CDR3 spans 14 residues. The CDR3 protein is CASSRTGKGYGYTF. CDR3 coding DNA: TGTGCCAGCAGCCGCACAGGGAAAGGTTATGGCTACACCTTC.

This clonotype was picked up a small number of times. The chain carries TRBV20-1 and TRBJ2-2, with 9 bases fitting TRBD1. With 5 bases clipped from V and 7 bases from J, the junction kept 11 bases outside the gene matches. The CDR3 consists of 15 residues. In germline, CDR1 is DFQATT, CDR2 SNEGSKA (reference sequence). CDR3 bases: TGCAGTGCTGCCGGGGACAGGGTAATTGGCGGGGAGCTGTTTTTT. Amino acid sequence: CSAAGDRVIGGELFF.

The rearrangement joins TRBV6-2 or TRBV6-3 to TRBJ2-1, with D maybe TRBD1 (5 bases). Germline assignment: CDR1 MNHEY and CDR2 SVGEGT. Trimming removed 2 bases from V and 8 bases from J, with 16 bases in between. CDR3 length: 15 amino acids. Here the CDR3 reads CASSYPWSGSDEQFF. The DNA of the CDR3 is TGTGCCAGCAGTTACCCCTGGTCAGGGTCGGATGAGCAGTTCTTC.

In its sample, this clonotype ranks as medium-sized. The chain combines TRBV4-1 with TRBJ2-1, with 8 bases lining up with TRBD2. Trimming cost V 0 bases and J 8 bases; bases outside gene matches: 6. The CDR3 is made up of 15 amino acids. Germline CDR1 and CDR2: MGHRA and YSYEKL. The CDR3 sequence is CASSQERGGYDEQFF. In nucleotides, the CDR3 is TGCGCCAGCAGCCAAGAACGCGGGGGGTATGATGAGCAGTTCTTC.

This clonotype was recorded many times. The V call is TRBV2, the J call TRBJ2-7, with a possible D match to TRBD1 (6 bases). CDR3 length equals 13 residues. Trimming took off 10 bases at V and 2 bases at J, with 15 bases between the two ends. In germline, CDR1 is SNHLY, CDR2 FYNNEI. The DNA of the CDR3 is TGTGCCACCACCGGGACACTGACCTACGAGCAGTACTTC. Its protein is CATTGTLTYEQYF.

The V call is TRBV5-1, the J call TRBJ2-1; D is uncertain. The CDR3 extends over 13 amino acids. The germline V gene has CDR1 SGHRS and CDR2 YFSETQ. Trimming cost V 0 bases and J 8 bases, with 9 bases left between them. The DNA for the CDR3 is TGCGCCAGCAGCTTGGACCACCCGGATGAGCAGTTCTTC. Its protein is CASSLDHPDEQFF. The entire variable domain, with the rest obtained from reference TRBV5-1 and TRBJ2-1, is as follows: KAGVTQTPRYLIKTRGQQVTLSCSPISGHRSVSWYQQTPGQGLQFLFEYFSETQRNKGNFPGRFSGRQFSNSRSEMNVSTLELGDSALYLCASSLDHPDEQFFGPGTRLTVL.

This chain uses TRBV6-2 or TRBV6-3 with TRBJ2-2; the D gene could be TRBD1 or TRBD2 (7 bases each). Germline CDR1 reads MNHEY; CDR2 reads SVGEGT. V lost 6 bases to trimming and J lost 7 bases, with 18 bases between them. The CDR3 covers 15 residues. In DNA form, the CDR3 reads TGTGCCAGCAGAAGAGGGAGGGGGCTAATCGGGGAGCTGTTTTTT. This gives the protein CASRRGRGLIGELFF.

The chain carries TRBV12-3 or TRBV12-4 and TRBJ2-7; 10 nucleotides align to TRBD1. After removal of 10 bases from V and 2 bases from J, the junction contained 5 bases not matched to a gene. There are 13 residues in the CDR3. The CDR3 bases are TGTGCCATCTCCGGGACAGGGGCCTACGAGCAGTACTTC. Translated, it gives CAISGTGAYEQYF.

The CDR3 reads CASSSSGGPDEQFF. The DNA of the CDR3 is TGTGCCAGCAGCTCTAGCGGGGGCCCGGATGAGCAGTTCTTC. The V and J genes are TRBV7-9 and TRBJ2-1; TRBD2 aligns across 10 bases. The CDR3 consists of 14 residues. Germline loops: CDR1 SEHNR, CDR2 FQNEAQ (reference sequence). Trimming cost V 4 bases and J 8 bases; bases outside gene matches: 5.

This clonotype was detected a few times. This chain uses TRBV5-6 with TRBJ2-7, with D perhaps being TRBD1 or TRBD2 (5 bases each). This CDR3 is built from 14 residues. Germline values: CDR1 SGHDT, CDR2 YYEEEE. Trimming pared 3 bases from V and 1 base from J, leaving 11 bases between. This chain's CDR3 is CASSWARESYEQYV. Written as DNA, the CDR3 is TGTGCCAGCAGCTGGGCCAGGGAGTCCTACGAGCAGTACGTC.